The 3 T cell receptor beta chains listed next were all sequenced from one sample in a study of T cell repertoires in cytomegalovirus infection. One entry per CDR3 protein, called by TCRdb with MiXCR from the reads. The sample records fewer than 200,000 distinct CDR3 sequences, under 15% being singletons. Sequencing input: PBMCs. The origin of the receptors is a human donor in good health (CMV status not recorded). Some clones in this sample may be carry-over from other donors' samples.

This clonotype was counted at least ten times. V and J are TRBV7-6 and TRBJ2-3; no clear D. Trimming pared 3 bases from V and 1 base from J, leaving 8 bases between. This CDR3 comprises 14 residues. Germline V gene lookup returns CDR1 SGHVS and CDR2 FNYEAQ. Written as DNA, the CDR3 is TGTGCCAGCAGCTTTAACCTAGGCACAGATACGCAGTATTTT. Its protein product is CASSFNLGTDTQYF.

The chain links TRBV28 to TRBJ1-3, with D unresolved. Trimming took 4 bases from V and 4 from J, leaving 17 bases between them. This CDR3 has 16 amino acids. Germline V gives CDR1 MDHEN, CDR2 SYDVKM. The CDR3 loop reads CASSSIALRMGNTIYF. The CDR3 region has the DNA TGTGCCAGCAGTTCAATCGCCCTCCGTATGGGAAACACCATATATTTT.

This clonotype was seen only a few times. Here the CDR3 DNA reads TGTGCCAGCAGTGGGACCGGGACAGGGCCCCCCTGGTCCTCTGGGGCCAACGTCCTGACTTTC. Its protein is CASSGTGTGPPWSSGANVLTF. The rearrangement uses TRBV7-6 and TRBJ2-6; 9 positions agree with TRBD1. The CDR3 length is 21 residues. The junction had 18 bases not matched to a gene; V was cut back by 6 bases and J by 0 bases. Per the germline V gene, CDR1 is SGHVS and CDR2 is FNYEAQ.